These 4 T cell receptor beta chains share one sample of origin, sequenced in a study of T cells after yellow fever vaccination. Each CDR3 protein gets one entry after TCRdb re-called the 5' RACE reads with MiXCR. The sample carries roughly 330,000 distinct CDR3 sequences, almost 4% recorded once. The sequences come from PBMCs, collected 5 days after the yellow fever booster vaccination. Receptor source: a man aged 18 to 29 who received the YFV17D yellow fever vaccine.

This clonotype was counted many times. This rearrangement joins TRBV5-6 to TRBJ2-5, with D possibly called TRBD1 or TRBD2 (5 bases each). This CDR3 region has 14 residues. CDR1 is SGHDT and CDR2 is YYEEEE in the germline V gene. Trimming pared 2 bases from V and 1 base from J, leaving 9 bases between. The CDR3 reads CASSLAGTQETQYF. The CDR3 DNA is TGTGCCAGCAGCTTAGCTGGGACCCAAGAGACCCAGTACTTC.

This clonotype was detected a few times. This sequence joins TRBV19 and TRBJ2-4; D is uncertain. CDR1 is LNHDA and CDR2 is SQIVND in the germline V gene (reference sequence). The length of the CDR3 is 14 residues. Trimming removed 1 base at V and 5 bases at J, with 9 bases between. The CDR3: CASSIAPSQNIQYF. DNA of the CDR3: TGTGCCAGTAGTATAGCCCCCAGCCAAAACATTCAGTACTTC.

The rearrangement uses TRBV11-2 and TRBJ2-7; the D gene is possibly TRBD2 (5 bases). Looked up from germline, CDR1 is SGHAT and CDR2 is FQNNGV. The length of the CDR3 is 14 residues. Trimming stripped 0 bases from V and 4 bases from J, with 10 bases between. The CDR3 spells CASSLDPSGYEQYV. In DNA, the CDR3 is TGTGCCAGCAGCTTAGATCCCTCGGGGTACGAGCAGTACGTC.

This chain uses TRBV29-1 with TRBJ2-3, with D unresolved. This CDR3 is built from 11 residues. Per the germline V gene, CDR1 is SQVTM and CDR2 is ANQGSEA. Trimming left V 5 bases short and J 3 bases short, with 6 bases between. The CDR3 is CSVRPTDTQYF. As DNA, the CDR3 is TGCAGCGTTCGGCCGACAGATACGCAGTATTTT.